These T cell receptor beta chains were read from a single sample in a study of T cell changes during pregnancy in multiple sclerosis. Some clones are missing from TCRdb's copy, which holds only in-frame ones; the method was immunoSEQ multiplex PCR. The sample shows 38,000 or so clones, roughly 90% of them seen only once. The sequenced sample was CD8+ T cells from peripheral blood mononuclear cells, obtained in the first trimester of pregnancy. These receptors originate from a female donor with multiple sclerosis, enrolled in a pregnancy study. CDR3s include the opening cysteine and the closing phenylalanine or tryptophan. D genes are given only for firm matches. Only some rows state a clone size, as once, few, many or a class for expanded clones.

size | J | V | D | CDR3 | DNA
once | TRBJ2-7 | TRBV13 | TRBD1 | CASSNRGPYEQYF | TGTGCCAGCAGCAACAGGGGGCCCTACGAGCAGTACTTC
NA | TRBJ1-1 | TRBV6-1 | NA | CASRRWSNTEAFF | TGTGCCAGCAGGCGATGGTCGAACACTGAAGCTTTCTTT
NA | TRBJ2-1 | TRBV9 | NA | CASSVARGGGAYNEQFF | TGTGCCAGCAGCGTAGCTAGGGGAGGGGGGGCATACAATGAGCAGTTCTTC
NA | TRBJ1-1 | TRBV2 | TRBD1 | CATRQGRPEAFF | TGTGCCACTCGACAGGGGCGGCCTGAAGCTTTCTTT
NA | TRBJ2-2 | TRBV6-1 | TRBD1 | CAIGSGGAPGELFF | TGTGCCATAGGGTCAGGGGGCGCCCCCGGGGAGCTGTTTTTT
few | TRBJ2-5 | TRBV29-1 | NA | CSVDWLVRGQETQYF | TGCAGCGTTGACTGGCTCGTTAGGGGACAAGAGACCCAGTACTTC
few | TRBJ1-6 | TRBV5-4 | NA | CASSPFAGTPSPLHF | TGTGCCAGCAGCCCCTTTGCAGGGACTCCTTCACCCCTCCACTTT
NA | TRBJ2-1 | TRBV9 | TRBD2 | CASSAPGLAGGRYEQFF | TGTGCCAGCAGCGCTCCGGGACTAGCGGGGGGGCGGTATGAGCAGTTCTTC
NA | TRBJ2-1 | TRBV9 | TRBD2 | CASSPPSGGIEQFF | TGTGCCAGCAGCCCCCCTAGCGGGGGGATTGAGCAGTTCTTC
NA | TRBJ1-2 | TRBV27 | NA | CASSLGAEYGYTF | TGTGCCAGCAGTTTAGGGGCGGAATATGGCTACACCTTC
NA | TRBJ1-2 | TRBV5-8 | TRBD1 | CASSSLQGSGYTF | TGTGCCAGCAGCTCACTACAGGGGAGCGGCTACACCTTC
many | TRBJ2-1 | TRBV5-5 | NA | CASSLVAGRYNEQFF | TGTGCCAGCAGCTTGGTGGCAGGGCGGTACAATGAGCAGTTCTTC
NA | TRBJ2-4 | TRBV21-1 | NA | CASSKERLAGKNIQYF | TGTGCCAGCAGCAAAGAAAGGCTAGCGGGGAAAAACATTCAGTACTTC
NA | TRBJ1-2 | TRBV6-6 | NA | CASSYGGAYGYTF | TGTGCCAGCAGTTACGGGGGGGCCTATGGCTACACCTTC
NA | TRBJ2-3 | TRBV7-8 | TRBD2 | CASSLPAGGRGASSTDTQYF | TGTGCCAGCAGCTTACCGGCGGGGGGCCGCGGGGCTTCTAGCACAGATACGCAGTATTTT
NA | TRBJ2-2 | TRBV4-1 | TRBD2 | CASSQGMRGGRTGELFF | TGCGCCAGCAGCCAAGGAATGCGGGGGGGCCGGACCGGGGAGCTGTTTTTT
NA | TRBJ2-1 | TRBV6-5 | TRBD2 | CASSYSGGIDNEQFF | TGTGCCAGCAGTTATAGCGGGGGGATCGACAATGAGCAGTTCTTC
NA | TRBJ1-2 | TRBV19 | NA | CASSIALGGYTF | TGTGCCAGTAGTATCGCGCTTGGTGGCTACACCTTC
NA | TRBJ1-4 | TRBV27 | NA | CASSRAGQHNEKLFF | TGTGCCAGCAGCCGAGCCGGACAGCATAATGAAAAACTGTTTTTT
NA | TRBJ2-6 | TRBV7-9 | NA | CASSRQSGANVLTF | TGTGCCAGCAGCCGACAGTCTGGGGCCAACGTCCTGACTTTC
NA | TRBJ2-5 | TRBV9 | NA | CASSGGGFSQETQYF | TGTGCCAGCAGCGGAGGGGGTTTCAGCCAAGAGACCCAGTACTTC
NA | TRBJ2-3 | TRBV7-9 | TRBD2 | CASLNGGELTDTQYF | TGTGCCAGCTTAAACGGGGGGGAACTCACAGATACGCAGTATTTT
NA | TRBJ2-6 | TRBV7-3 | TRBD1 | CASSPNPGQGWGGANVLTF | TGTGCCAGCAGCCCAAATCCGGGACAGGGTTGGGGTGGGGCCAACGTCCTGACTTTC
NA | TRBJ2-7 | TRBV15 | NA | CATSRVTEYEQYF | TGTGCCACCAGCAGAGTTACAGAGTACGAGCAGTACTTC
NA | TRBJ2-1 | TRBV4-2 | NA | CASSLLSNEQFF | TGTGCCAGCAGCCTTCTGTCCAATGAGCAGTTCTTC
NA | TRBJ1-2 | TRBV2 | TRBD1 | CASSETGTGNYGYTF | TGTGCCAGCAGTGAAACCGGGACAGGGAACTATGGCTACACCTTC
NA | TRBJ2-5 | TRBV7-9 | NA | CASSEDRETQYF | TGTGCCAGCAGCGAAGATAGAGAGACCCAGTACTTC
once | TRBJ1-2 | TRBV19 | NA | CASSQNTYGYTF | TGTGCCAGTAGTCAAAACACCTATGGCTACACCTTC
NA | TRBJ1-2 | TRBV29-1 | TRBD1 | CSDIEGQGNGYTF | TGCAGCGACATCGAGGGACAGGGAAATGGCTACACCTTC
NA | TRBJ2-5 | TRBV7-6 | TRBD1 | CASSSGQGLMGETQYF | TGTGCCAGCAGCTCCGGACAGGGGTTGATGGGTGAGACCCAGTACTTC
NA | TRBJ1-1 | TRBV7-9 | NA | CASTDMNTEAFF | TGTGCCAGCACAGATATGAACACTGAAGCTTTCTTT